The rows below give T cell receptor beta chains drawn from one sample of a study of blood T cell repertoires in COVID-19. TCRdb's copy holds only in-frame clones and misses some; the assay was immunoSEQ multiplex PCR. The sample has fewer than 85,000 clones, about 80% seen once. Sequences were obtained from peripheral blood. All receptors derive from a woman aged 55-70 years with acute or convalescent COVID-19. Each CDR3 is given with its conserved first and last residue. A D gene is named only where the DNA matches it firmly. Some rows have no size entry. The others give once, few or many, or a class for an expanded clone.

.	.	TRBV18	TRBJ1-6	TGTGCCAGCTCACCGGGAGGGAATTCACCCCTCCACTTT	CASSPGGNSPLHF
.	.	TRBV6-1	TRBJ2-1	TGTGCCAGCAGTGAAGCGGGGGGAGACAATGAGCAGTTCTTC	CASSEAGGDNEQFF
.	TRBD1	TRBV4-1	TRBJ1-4	TGCGCCAGCAGCCAGAGTCCGGGACAGGGGACGGCTAATGAAAAACTGTTTTTT	CASSQSPGQGTANEKLFF
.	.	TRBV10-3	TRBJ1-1	TGTGCCATCAGTGAGCCTGGACGGGGGAACGCTGAAGCTTTCTTT	CAISEPGRGNAEAFF
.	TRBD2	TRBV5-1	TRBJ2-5	TGCGCCAGCAGAATTAGCGGGGGGGCAGAGACCCAGTACTTC	CASRISGGAETQYF
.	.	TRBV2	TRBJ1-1	TGTGCCAGCAGTGACGGCAGGGTTAGGAACACTGAAGCTTTCTTT	CASSDGRVRNTEAFF
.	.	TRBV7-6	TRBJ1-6	TGTGCCAGCAGCCTACGATCCCACTCCTATAATTCACCCCTCCACTTT	CASSLRSHSYNSPLHF
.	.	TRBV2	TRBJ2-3	TGTGCCAGCAGTGTGCAGGGGAGCACAGATACGCAGTATTTT	CASSVQGSTDTQYF
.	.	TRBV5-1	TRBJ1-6	TGCGCCAGCAGCTTGGAGCAGGCGATAAGGACCCTCCACTTT	CASSLEQAIRTLHF
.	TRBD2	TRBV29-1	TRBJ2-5	TGCAGCGTCTCGACCCTTAGCGGGGCTATCCAAGAGACCCAGTACTTC	CSVSTLSGAIQETQYF
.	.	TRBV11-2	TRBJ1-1	TGTGCCAGCAGCGGACAGACAGTGAACACTGAAGCTTTCTTT	CASSGQTVNTEAFF
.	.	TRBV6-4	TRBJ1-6	TGTGCCAGCAGCCCGGGGCCCGGGGGATCACCCCTCCACTTT	CASSPGPGGSPLHF
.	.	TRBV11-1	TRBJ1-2	TGTGCCAGCAGCTTACGGGGGTTCTCTGGCTACACCTTC	CASSLRGFSGYTF
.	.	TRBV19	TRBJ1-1	TGTGCCAGTAACGGGAAGGTGGGCACTGAAGCTTTCTTT	CASNGKVGTEAFF
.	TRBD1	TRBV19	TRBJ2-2	TGTGCCAGTGGACCGGGACAGGGGAACACCGGGGAGCTGTTTTTT	CASGPGQGNTGELFF
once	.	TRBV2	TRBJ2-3	TGTGCCAGCAGTGAACTTGGGGCAGTCAGAGATACGCAGTATTTT	CASSELGAVRDTQYF
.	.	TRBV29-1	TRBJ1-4	TGCAGCGCCCGGGACACTGAAAAACTGTTTTTT	CSARDTEKLFF
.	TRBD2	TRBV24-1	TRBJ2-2	TGTGCCACCAGTGATTCCTACGGACTAGCGGGGGCCGGGGGCACCGGGGAGCTGTTTTTT	CATSDSYGLAGAGGTGELFF
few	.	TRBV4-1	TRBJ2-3	TGCGCCAGCAGCCAGGCCCCCGGGACTCCGGTGGGAGATACGCAGTATTTT	CASSQAPGTPVGDTQYF
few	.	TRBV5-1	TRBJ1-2	TGCGCCAGCAGCTTGGGACAGCCAGGGGCCTATGGCTACACCTTC	CASSLGQPGAYGYTF
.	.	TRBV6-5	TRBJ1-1	TGTGCCAGCCGAGAGAACACTGAAGCTTTCTTT	CASRENTEAFF
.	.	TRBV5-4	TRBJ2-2	TGTGCCAGCAGCTCCTCCGGACAGAGGGCCGGGGAGCTGTTTTTT	CASSSSGQRAGELFF
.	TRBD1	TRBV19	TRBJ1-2	TGTGCCAGTAGTGCCCAGGGGGCTAACTATGGCTACACCTTC	CASSAQGANYGYTF
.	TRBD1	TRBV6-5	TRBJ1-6	TGTGCCAGCAGAAGGGACAGGATTAATTCACCCCTCCACTTT	CASRRDRINSPLHF
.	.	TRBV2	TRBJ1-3	TGTGCCAGCATGAGGGAGGGGGCTGGAAACACCATATATTTT	CASMREGAGNTIYF
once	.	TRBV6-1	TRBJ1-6	TGTGCCAGCAGTGGAACAGGGCGGGGGAAGAATTCACCCCTCCACTTT	CASSGTGRGKNSPLHF
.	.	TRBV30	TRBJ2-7	TGTGCCTGGAGGGGCGTGAGCTCCTACGAGCAGTACTTC	CAWRGVSSYEQYF
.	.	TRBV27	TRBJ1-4	TGTGCCAGCAGAGGACTAGGTAATGAAAAACTGTTTTTT	CASRGLGNEKLFF
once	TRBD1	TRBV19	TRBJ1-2	TGTGCCAGTAGTCGGGTCAGGGGGTACAATGGCTACACCTTC	CASSRVRGYNGYTF